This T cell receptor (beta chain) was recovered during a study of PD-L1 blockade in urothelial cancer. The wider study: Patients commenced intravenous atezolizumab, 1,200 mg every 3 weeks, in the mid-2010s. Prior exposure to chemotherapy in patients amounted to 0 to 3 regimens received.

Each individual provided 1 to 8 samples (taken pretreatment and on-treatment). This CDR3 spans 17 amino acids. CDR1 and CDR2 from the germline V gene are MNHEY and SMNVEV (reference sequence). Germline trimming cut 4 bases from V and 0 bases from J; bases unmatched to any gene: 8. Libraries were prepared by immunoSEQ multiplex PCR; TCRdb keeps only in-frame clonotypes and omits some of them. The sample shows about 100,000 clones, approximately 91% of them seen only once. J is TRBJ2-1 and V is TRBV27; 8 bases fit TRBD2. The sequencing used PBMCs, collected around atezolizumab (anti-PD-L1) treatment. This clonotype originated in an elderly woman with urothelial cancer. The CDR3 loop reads CASSYLSGASSYNEQFF. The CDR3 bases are TGTGCCAGCAGTTACCTTAGCGGGGCAAGCTCCTACAATGAGCAGTTCTTC.